This entry is about one TCR beta chain. This sample was taken from a study of blood T cell repertoires in COVID-19. Germline V gene data show CDR1 as SGHTA and CDR2 as FQGNSA. With 5 bases removed from V and 1 base from J, the gap between germline ends came to 12 bases. This CDR3 is built from 15 residues. The authors' processing: Quantification of nucleated cells was approximated via reference gene primer amplification. The protocol was immunoSEQ multiplex PCR, while the TCRdb copy is restricted to in-frame clones and leaves out a portion. For V, J and clone size, that table is used; D and trimming come from the DNA. This repertoire shows fewer than 300,000 clones, 85% found once; its top ten account for about an eighth.

The chain employs TRBV7-2 and TRBJ1-5; TRBD1 is a possible D gene (6 bases). The sample consisted of peripheral blood. The clonotype was recovered from a human donor in a cohort sampled during active COVID-19. The CDR3 DNA sequence: TGTGCCAGCAGCCGTGGGGGCTTAAGCAATCAGCCCCAGCATTTT. Residues: CASSRGGLSNQPQHF.